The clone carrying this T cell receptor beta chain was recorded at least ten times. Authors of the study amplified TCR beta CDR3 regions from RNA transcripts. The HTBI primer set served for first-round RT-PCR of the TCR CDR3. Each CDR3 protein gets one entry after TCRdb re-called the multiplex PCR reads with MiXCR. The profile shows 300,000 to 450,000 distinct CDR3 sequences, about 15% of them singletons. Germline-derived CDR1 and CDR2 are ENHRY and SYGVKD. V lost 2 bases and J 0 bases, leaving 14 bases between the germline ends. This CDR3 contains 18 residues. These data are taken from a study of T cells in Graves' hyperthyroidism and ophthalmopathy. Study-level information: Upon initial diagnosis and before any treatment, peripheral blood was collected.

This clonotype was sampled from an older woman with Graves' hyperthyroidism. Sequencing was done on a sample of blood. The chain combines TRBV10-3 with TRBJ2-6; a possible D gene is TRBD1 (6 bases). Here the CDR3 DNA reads TGTGCCATCAGTGAGACCGGGACATTTAGCTCTGGGGCCAACGTCCTGACTTTC. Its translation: CAISETGTFSSGANVLTF.